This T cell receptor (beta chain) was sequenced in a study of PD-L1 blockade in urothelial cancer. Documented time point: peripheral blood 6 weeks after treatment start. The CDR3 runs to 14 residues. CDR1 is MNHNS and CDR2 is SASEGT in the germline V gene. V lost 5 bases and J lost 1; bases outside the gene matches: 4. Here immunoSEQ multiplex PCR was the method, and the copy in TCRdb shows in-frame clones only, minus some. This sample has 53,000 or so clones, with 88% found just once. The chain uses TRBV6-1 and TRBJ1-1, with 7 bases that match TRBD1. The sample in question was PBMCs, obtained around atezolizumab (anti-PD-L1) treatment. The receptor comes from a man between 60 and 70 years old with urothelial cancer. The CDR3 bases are TGTGCCAGCAGTTCGACAGGGCCGAACACTGAAGCTTTCTTT. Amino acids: CASSSTGPNTEAFF.